The rows below give T cell receptor beta chains drawn from one sample of a study of blood T cell repertoires in COVID-19. Measured with immunoSEQ multiplex PCR; TCRdb has only the in-frame clones, and not every one. Seen here are 85,000 to 95,000 clones, roughly 89% observed once, and the top ten hold less than 6.5%. The sequenced sample consisted of peripheral blood. All receptors derive from an elderly woman with active COVID-19. CDR3s include the opening cysteine and the closing phenylalanine or tryptophan. D genes are given only for firm matches. The size of a clone is reported for some rows only, either as once, few or many, or as a class for expanded clones.

v_gene,abundance,d_gene,j_gene,CDR3nt,CDR3aa
TRBV9,-,-,TRBJ2-5,TGTGCCAGCTCCCAGGAGGGGCGCCGGGAGACCCAGTACTTC,CASSQEGRRETQYF
TRBV19,-,TRBD2,TRBJ2-1,TGTGCCAGTTCTTATAGCGGGAGGGCCTACAATGAGCAGTTCTTC,CASSYSGRAYNEQFF
TRBV14,-,TRBD1,TRBJ2-4,TGTGCCAGCAGCCAGGACCGACAGGGGAGAAACATTCAGTACTTC,CASSQDRQGRNIQYF
TRBV28,-,TRBD1,TRBJ2-5,TGTGCCAGCAGTCCGTGGACAGGGAAAAAAGAGACCCAGTACTTC,CASSPWTGKKETQYF
TRBV9,once,TRBD2,TRBJ2-5,TGTGCCAGCAGCGTAGCCCCAGCGGGGGAGACCCAGTACTTC,CASSVAPAGETQYF
TRBV2,-,-,TRBJ2-1,TGTGCCAGCAGTGGTTCTTTATTGAATGAGCAGTTCTTC,CASSGSLLNEQFF
TRBV29-1,-,TRBD2,TRBJ2-1,TGCAGCGTAGGAAGGGGGACTAGCGGTAGTAATGAGCAGTTCTTC,CSVGRGTSGSNEQFF
TRBV7-9,-,TRBD1,TRBJ1-4,TGTGCCAGCAGACTGACAGGGGGTAATGAAAAACTGTTTTTT,CASRLTGGNEKLFF
TRBV7-9,-,-,TRBJ2-1,TGTGCCAGCAGCTTATCAGGGTCCTACAATGAGCAGTTCTTC,CASSLSGSYNEQFF
TRBV7-9,-,-,TRBJ1-6,TGTGCCAGCAGCTCCAGAGGGGGAAGCAATTCACCCCTCCACTTT,CASSSRGGSNSPLHF
TRBV2,-,-,TRBJ2-3,TGTGCCAGCACCGAGCGACTCAGCACAGATACGCAGTATTTT,CASTERLSTDTQYF
TRBV4-3,-,TRBD2,TRBJ2-3,TGCGCCAGCAGCCAAGATGGAGGCGGGAGGACAATAGATACGCAGTATTTT,CASSQDGGGRTIDTQYF
TRBV28,-,-,TRBJ2-3,TGTGCCAGCAGTCCTGGCACGGCAGGGGAGGATACGCAGTATTTT,CASSPGTAGEDTQYF
TRBV3-1/TRBV3-2,-,-,TRBJ1-3,TGTGCCAGCAGCCAAACGGGGTCTGGAAACACCATATATTTT,CASSQTGSGNTIYF
TRBV12-5,-,TRBD2,TRBJ2-7,TGTGCTAGTGGTTTCGGGGGGGGATCCTACGAGCAGTACTTC,CASGFGGGSYEQYF
TRBV4-2,-,-,TRBJ2-7,TGTGCCAGCAGCCAAGGCCCGAGCTCCTACGAGCAGTACTTC,CASSQGPSSYEQYF